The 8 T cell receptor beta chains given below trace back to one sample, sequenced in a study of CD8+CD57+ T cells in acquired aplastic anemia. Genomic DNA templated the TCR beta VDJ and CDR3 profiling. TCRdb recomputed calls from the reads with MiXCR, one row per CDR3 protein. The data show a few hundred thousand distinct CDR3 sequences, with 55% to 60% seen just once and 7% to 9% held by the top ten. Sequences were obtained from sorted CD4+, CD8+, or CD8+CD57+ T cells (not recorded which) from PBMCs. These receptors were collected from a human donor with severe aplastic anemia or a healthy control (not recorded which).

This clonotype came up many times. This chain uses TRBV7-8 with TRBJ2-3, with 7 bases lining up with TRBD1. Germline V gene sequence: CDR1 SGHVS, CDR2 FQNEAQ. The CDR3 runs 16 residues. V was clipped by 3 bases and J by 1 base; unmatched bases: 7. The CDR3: CASSFHRDSGTDTQYF. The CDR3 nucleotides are TGTGCCAGCAGCTTCCACCGGGACAGCGGCACAGATACGCAGTATTTT.

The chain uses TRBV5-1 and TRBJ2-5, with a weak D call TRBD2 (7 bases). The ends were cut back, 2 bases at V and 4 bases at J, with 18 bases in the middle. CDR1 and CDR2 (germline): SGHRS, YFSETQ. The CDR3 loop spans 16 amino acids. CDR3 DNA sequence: TGCGCCAGCAGCTTCCCTAGGGGGGGGGATACAGAGACCCAGTACTTC. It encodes CASSFPRGGDTETQYF.

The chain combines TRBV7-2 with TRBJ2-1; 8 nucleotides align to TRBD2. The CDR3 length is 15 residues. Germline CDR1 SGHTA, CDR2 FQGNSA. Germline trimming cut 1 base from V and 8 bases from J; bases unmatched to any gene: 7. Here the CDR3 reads CASSLDRGGPHEQFF. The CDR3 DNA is TGTGCCAGCAGCTTAGATCGGGGGGGTCCCCATGAGCAGTTCTTC.

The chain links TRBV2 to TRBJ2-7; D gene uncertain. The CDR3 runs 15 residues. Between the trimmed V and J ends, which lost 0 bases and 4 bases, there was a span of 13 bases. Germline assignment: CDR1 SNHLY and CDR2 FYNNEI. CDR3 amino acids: CASSEALQTRYEQYF. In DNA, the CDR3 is TGTGCCAGCAGTGAAGCGTTGCAAACCCGGTACGAGCAGTACTTC. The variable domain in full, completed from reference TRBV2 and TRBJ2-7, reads EPEVTQTPSHQVTQMGQEVILRCVPISNHLYFYWYRQILGQKVEFLVSFYNNEISEKSEIFDDQFSVERPDGSNFTLKIRSTKLEDSAMYFCASSEALQTRYEQYFGPGTRLTVT.

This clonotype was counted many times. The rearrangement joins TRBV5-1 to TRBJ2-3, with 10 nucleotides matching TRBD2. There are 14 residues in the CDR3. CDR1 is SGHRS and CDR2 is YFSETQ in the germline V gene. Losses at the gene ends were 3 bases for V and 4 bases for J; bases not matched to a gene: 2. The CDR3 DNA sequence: TGCGCCAGCAGCTCGGGACTAGCGTCAGATACGCAGTATTTT. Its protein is CASSSGLASDTQYF.

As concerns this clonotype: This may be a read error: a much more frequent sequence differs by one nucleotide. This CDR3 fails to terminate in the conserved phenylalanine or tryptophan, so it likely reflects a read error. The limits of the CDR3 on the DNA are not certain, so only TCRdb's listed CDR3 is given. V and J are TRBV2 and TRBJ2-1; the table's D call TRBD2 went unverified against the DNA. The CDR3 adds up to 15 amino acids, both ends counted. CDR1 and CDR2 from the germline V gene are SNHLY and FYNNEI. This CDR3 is CASRGDGSSYNEQLL.

DNA for the CDR3: TGCAGTGCTAGTGGACCAGGGGGGACTAGCGGGAGGAGGTACGAGCAGTACTTC. The encoded protein is CSASGPGGTSGRRYEQYF. V usage is TRBV20-1 and J usage is TRBJ2-7; TRBD2 matches at 15 bases. Per germline, CDR1 DFQATT and CDR2 SNEGSKA (reference sequence). The CDR3 spans 18 residues. V was clipped by 3 bases and J by 4 bases; unmatched bases: 13.

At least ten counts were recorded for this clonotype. The CDR3 region is CATSRETVNYGYTF. The CDR3 DNA follows: TGTGCCACCAGCAGAGAGACGGTTAACTATGGCTACACCTTC. The rearrangement joins TRBV15 to TRBJ1-2; D is ambiguous. The germline V gene encodes CDR1 LNHNV and CDR2 YYDKDF (reference sequence). This CDR3 has 14 amino acids. Between the trimmed V and J ends, which lost 0 bases and 1 base, there was a span of 6 bases.